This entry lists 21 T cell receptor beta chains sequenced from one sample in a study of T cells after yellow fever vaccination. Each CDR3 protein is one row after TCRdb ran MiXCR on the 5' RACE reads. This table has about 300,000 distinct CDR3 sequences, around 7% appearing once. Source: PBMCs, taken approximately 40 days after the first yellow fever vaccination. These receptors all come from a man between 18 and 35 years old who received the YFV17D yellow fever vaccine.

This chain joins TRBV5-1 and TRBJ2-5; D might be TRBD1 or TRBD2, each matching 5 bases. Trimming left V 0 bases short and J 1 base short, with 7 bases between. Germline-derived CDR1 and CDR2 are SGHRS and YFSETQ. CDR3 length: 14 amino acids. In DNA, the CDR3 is TGCGCCAGCAGCTTGGACGGGACCCAAGAGACCCAGTACTTC. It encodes CASSLDGTQETQYF. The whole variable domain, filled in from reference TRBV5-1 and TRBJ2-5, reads KAGVTQTPRYLIKTRGQQVTLSCSPISGHRSVSWYQQTPGQGLQFLFEYFSETQRNKGNFPGRFSGRQFSNSRSEMNVSTLELGDSALYLCASSLDGTQETQYFGPGTRLLVL.

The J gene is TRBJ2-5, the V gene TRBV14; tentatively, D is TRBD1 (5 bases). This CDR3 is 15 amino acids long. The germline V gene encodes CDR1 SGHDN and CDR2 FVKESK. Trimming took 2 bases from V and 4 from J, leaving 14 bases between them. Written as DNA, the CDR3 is TGTGCCAGCAGCCAATATTTCGACAGAAGAGAGACCCAGTACTTC. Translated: CASSQYFDRRETQYF.

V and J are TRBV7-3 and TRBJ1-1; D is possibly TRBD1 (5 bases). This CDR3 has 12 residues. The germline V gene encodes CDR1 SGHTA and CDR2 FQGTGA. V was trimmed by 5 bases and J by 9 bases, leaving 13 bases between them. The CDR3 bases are TGTGCCAGCAGCACGGGGCCAGGGCAAGCTTTCTTT. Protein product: CASSTGPGQAFF.

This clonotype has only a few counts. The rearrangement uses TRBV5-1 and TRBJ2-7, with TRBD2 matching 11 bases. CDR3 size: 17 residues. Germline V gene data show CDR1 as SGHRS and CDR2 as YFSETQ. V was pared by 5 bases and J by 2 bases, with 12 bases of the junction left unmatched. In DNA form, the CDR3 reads TGCGCCAGCAGGTCCGGGACTAGCGGCTTAACTACCTACGAGCAGTACGTC. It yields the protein CASRSGTSGLTTYEQYV.

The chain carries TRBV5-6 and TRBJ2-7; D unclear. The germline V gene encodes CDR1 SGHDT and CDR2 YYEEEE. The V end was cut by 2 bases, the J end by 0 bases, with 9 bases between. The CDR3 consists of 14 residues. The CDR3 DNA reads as TGTGCCAGCAGCTTAAATTGGGTCTCCTACGAGCAGTACTTC. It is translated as CASSLNWVSYEQYF. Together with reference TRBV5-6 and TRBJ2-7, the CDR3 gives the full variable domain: DAGVTQSPTHLIKTRGQQVTLRCSPKSGHDTVSWYQQALGQGPQFIFQYYEEEERQRGNFPDRFSGHQFPNYSSELNVNALLLGDSALYLCASSLNWVSYEQYFGPGTRLTVT.

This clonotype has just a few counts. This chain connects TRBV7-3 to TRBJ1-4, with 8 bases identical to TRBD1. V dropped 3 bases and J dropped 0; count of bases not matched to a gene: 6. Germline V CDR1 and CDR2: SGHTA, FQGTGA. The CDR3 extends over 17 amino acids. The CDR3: CASSLRQGATTNEKLFF. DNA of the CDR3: TGTGCCAGCAGCTTGAGGCAGGGGGCTACAACTAATGAAAAACTGTTTTTT.

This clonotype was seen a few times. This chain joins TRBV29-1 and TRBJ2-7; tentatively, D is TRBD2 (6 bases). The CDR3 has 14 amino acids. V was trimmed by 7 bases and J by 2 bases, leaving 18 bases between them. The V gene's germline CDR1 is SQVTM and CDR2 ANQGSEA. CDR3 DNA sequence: TGCAGCGCTGCGGGGTGGGACGGGGCCTACGAGCAGTACTTC. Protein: CSAAGWDGAYEQYF.

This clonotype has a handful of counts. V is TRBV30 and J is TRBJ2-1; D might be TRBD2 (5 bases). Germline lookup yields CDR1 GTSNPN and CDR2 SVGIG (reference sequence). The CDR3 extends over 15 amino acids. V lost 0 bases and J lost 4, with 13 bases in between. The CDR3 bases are TGTGCCTGGAGTGTAGCTACGGGGTGGTACAATGAGCAGTTCTTC. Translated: CAWSVATGWYNEQFF.

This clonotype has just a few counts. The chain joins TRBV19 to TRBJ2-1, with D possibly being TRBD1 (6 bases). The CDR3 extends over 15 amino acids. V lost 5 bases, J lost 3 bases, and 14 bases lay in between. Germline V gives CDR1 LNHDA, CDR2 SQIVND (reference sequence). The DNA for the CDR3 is TGTGCCAGTAGTGCCACATCAGGGGACTACAATGAGCAGTTCTTC. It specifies CASSATSGDYNEQFF. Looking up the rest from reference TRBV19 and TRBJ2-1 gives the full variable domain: DGGITQSPKYLFRKEGQNVTLSCEQNLNHDAMYWYRQDPGQGLRLIYYSQIVNDFQKGDIAEGYSVSREKKESFPLTVTSAQKNPTAFYLCASSATSGDYNEQFFGPGTRLTVL.

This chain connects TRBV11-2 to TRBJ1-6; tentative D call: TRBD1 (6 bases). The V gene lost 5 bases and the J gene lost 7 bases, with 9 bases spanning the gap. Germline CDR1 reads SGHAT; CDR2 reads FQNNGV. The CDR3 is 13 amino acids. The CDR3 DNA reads TGTGCCAGCAGCCAAACAGGGAATTCACCCCTCCACTTT. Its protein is CASSQTGNSPLHF.

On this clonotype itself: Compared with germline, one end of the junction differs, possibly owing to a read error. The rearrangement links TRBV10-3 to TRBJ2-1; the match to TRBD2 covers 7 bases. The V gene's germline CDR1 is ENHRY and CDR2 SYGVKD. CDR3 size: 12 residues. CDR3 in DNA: TGTGCCATCAGTGAGGGGGGGGGAAATGGGGTCTTC. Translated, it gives CAISEGGGNGVF.

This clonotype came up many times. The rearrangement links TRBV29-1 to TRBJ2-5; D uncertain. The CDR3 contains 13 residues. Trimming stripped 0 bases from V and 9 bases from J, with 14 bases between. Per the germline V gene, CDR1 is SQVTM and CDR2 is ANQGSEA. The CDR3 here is CSVEDSQIVAQYF. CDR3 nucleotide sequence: TGCAGCGTTGAAGATTCACAGATAGTGGCCCAGTACTTC.

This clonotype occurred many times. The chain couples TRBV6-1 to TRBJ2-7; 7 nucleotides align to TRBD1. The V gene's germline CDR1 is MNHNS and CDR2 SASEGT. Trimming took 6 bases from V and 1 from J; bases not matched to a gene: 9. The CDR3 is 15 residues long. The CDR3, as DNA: TGTGCCAGCAGCCGCGAGGGGACAGCATCCTACGAGCAGTACTTC. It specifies CASSREGTASYEQYF.

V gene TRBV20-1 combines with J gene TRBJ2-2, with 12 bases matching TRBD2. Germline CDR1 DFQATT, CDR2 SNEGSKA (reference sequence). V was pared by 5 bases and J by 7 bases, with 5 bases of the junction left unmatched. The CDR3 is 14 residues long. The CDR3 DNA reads TGCAGTGCTCCTAGCGGGGGGGCCGACGGGGAGCTGTTTTTT. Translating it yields CSAPSGGADGELFF.

The CDR3 loop is CASSQDSGRESTDTQYF. The CDR3 DNA reads TGCGCCAGCAGCCAAGATTCCGGACGGGAGAGCACAGATACGCAGTATTTT. V gene TRBV4-3 combines with J gene TRBJ2-3; perhaps TRBD2 as D (6 bases). V lost 0 bases to trimming and J lost 0 bases, with 13 bases between them. This CDR3 comprises 17 residues. Germline assignment: CDR1 LGHNA and CDR2 YSLEER.

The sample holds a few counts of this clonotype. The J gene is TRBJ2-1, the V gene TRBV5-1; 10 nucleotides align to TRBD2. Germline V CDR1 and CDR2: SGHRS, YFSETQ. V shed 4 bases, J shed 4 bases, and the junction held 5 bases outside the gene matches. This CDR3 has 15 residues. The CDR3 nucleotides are TGCGCCAGCAGCGGAGCGGGGGGGTCGTACAATGAGCAGTTCTTC. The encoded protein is CASSGAGGSYNEQFF.

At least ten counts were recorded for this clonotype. The DNA of the CDR3 is TGTGCCAGCAGCTCGAGGGGGGGCCTCGGAGTTAATGAGCAGTTCTTC. Its translation: CASSSRGGLGVNEQFF. The chain uses TRBV7-9 and TRBJ2-1; possibly TRBD2 for D (7 bases). Trimming took off 4 bases at V and 7 bases at J, with 20 bases between the two ends. Germline V gives CDR1 SEHNR, CDR2 FQNEAQ (reference sequence). This CDR3 region has 16 residues.

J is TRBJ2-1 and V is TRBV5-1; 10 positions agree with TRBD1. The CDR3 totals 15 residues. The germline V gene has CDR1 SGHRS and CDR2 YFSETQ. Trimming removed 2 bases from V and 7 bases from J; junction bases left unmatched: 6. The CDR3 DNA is TGCGCCAGCAGCTTTCCCGGGACAGGGGATAATGAGCAGTTCTTC. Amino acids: CASSFPGTGDNEQFF.

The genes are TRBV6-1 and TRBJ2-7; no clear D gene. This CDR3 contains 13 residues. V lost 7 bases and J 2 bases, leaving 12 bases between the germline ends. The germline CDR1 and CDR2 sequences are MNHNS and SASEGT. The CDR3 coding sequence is TGTGCCAGCACCGGGTATGGGGCCTACGAGCAGTACGTC. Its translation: CASTGYGAYEQYV.

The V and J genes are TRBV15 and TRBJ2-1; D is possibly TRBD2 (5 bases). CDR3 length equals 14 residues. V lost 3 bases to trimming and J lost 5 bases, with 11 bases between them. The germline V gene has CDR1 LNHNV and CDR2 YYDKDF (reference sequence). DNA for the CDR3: TGTGCCACCAGCAGCGGCGGGTACAACAATGAGCAGTTCTTC. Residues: CATSSGGYNNEQFF.

This chain's CDR3 is CASSIRPPYTEAFF. The CDR3 nucleotides read TGTGCCAGTAGTATACGTCCCCCCTACACTGAAGCTTTCTTT. The chain employs TRBV19 and TRBJ1-1; D unclear. Germline CDR1 reads LNHDA; CDR2 reads SQIVND (reference sequence). The ends were cut back, 2 bases at V and 3 bases at J, with 10 bases in the middle. The CDR3 extends over 14 amino acids.